Detailed here is one T cell receptor (beta chain). Antigen: not known. The data were obtained in a study of long-term antiretroviral therapy in people with HIV. Broader study findings: Versus controls, repertoires in people with HIV had narrower CDR3 length ranges. Clones that expanded before ART (that is, prior to treatment) dominated the repertoire at all time points. No data on ART adherence, viral resistance or therapy changes.

Sequencing relied on immunoSEQ assay v3.0, run at survey level. Clones were read by immunoSEQ multiplex PCR, and TCRdb kept only the in-frame ones, dropping some. Among 33,000 or so clones, roughly four fifths were seen once, and the ten largest hold around 13%. V lost 5 bases to trimming and J lost 4 bases; unmatched junction nucleotides: 19. The CDR3 spans 18 residues. The germline gives CDR1 SGHTA, CDR2 FQGNSA. Two or more post-ART PBMC samples, plus at least one pre-ART sample, were available for each donor. Sequenced here: unsorted PBMCs, sampled 0.3 years after starting antiretroviral therapy. The chain employs TRBV7-2 and TRBJ1-1; 7 nucleotides line up with TRBD1. This TCR came from a man aged 18 to 29 with HIV. The CDR3 reads CASSQRVNDRDTGTEAFF. In nucleotides, the CDR3 is TGTGCCAGCAGCCAGAGGGTGAACGACAGGGACACGGGCACTGAAGCTTTCTTT.